This section outlines one T cell receptor beta chain sequence together with its context. What it recognizes is unknown. Any gene name here is a mouse gene name. The read falls 1 residue short of the CDR3 end, and the missing part is taken from the germline J gene. These data belong to a study of tissue T cells after allogeneic stem cell transplantation. Points from the study as a whole: The patient cohort was small and clinically heterogeneous, with limited sampling depth.

This CDR3 is built from 15 residues. Germline CDR1 and CDR2: SNHLY and FYNGKV (reference sequence). Trimming took off 4 bases at V and 0 bases at J, with 7 bases between the two ends. Survey-depth TCRbeta CDR3 sequencing reported V/J genes and productive frequencies. Sequencing used immunoSEQ multiplex PCR; TCRdb keeps in-frame clones, though not all of them. The table has around 1,200 clones, less than 70% seen once; the top ten hold roughly 6.6%. The TCR originated in a female BALB/c mouse in good health. Strain haplotype (MHC): H2-d. The chain is built from TRBV3 and TRBJ1-6, with no clear D. TRBJ1-6 has ORF status, its function being uncertain. The specimen was skin. CDR3 DNA, as far as it was read: TGTGCCAGCAGCTCTAAGTTTTCCTATAATTCGCCCCTCTAC. It is translated as CASSSKFSYNSPLY. The whole CDR3 is CASSSKFSYNSPLYF.